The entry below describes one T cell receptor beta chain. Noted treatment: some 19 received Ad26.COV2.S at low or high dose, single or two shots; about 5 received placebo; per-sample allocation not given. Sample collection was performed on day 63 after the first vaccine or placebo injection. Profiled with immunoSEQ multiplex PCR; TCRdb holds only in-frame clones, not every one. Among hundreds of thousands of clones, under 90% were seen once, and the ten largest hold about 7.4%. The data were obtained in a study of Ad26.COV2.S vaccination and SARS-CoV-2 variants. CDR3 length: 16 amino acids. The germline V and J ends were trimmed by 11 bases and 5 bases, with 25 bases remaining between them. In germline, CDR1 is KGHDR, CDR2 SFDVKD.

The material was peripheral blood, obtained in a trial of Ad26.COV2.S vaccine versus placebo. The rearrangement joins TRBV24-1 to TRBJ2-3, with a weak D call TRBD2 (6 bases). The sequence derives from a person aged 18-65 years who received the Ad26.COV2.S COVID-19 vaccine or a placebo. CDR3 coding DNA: TGTGCCAGACGACCGGGACTCCGAGTGTCTGGAGATACGCAGTATTTT. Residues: CARRPGLRVSGDTQYF.